This T cell receptor (beta chain) was documented in a study of blood T cell repertoires in COVID-19. Across the whole study: The United States, Italy and Spain were the sources of the acute and convalescent COVID-19 samples.

The CDR3 runs to 16 residues. CDR1 is MDHEN, CDR2 SYDVKM, per germline. Trimming at V came to 4 bases and at J to 7 bases, leaving 13 bases not matched to a gene. TCRdb's copy holds only in-frame clones and misses some; the assay was immunoSEQ multiplex PCR. This sample has roughly 200,000 clones, with approximately 88% found just once. Sample: peripheral blood. V is TRBV28 and J is TRBJ2-3; 8 bases match TRBD1. This receptor was identified in a middle-aged man with acute or convalescent COVID-19. The CDR3 loop is CASSSYQGARRYTQYF. CDR3 in DNA: TGTGCCAGCAGTTCTTACCAGGGGGCGCGGCGGTATACGCAGTATTTT.